A single sample is the source of the 27 T cell receptor beta chains below, sequenced in a study of cytomegalovirus exposure and HLA in healthy donors. The data were produced by immunoSEQ multiplex PCR, yet TCRdb's version contains in-frame clones alone and is incomplete. The sample consists of around 150,000 clones, roughly 89% of them appearing once. The sample was PBMCs. The receptors stem from a woman younger than 35 in good health and CMV-seropositive.

This chain uses TRBV5-5 with TRBJ2-3; no clear D. The germline V gene encodes CDR1 SGHKS and CDR2 YYEKEE (reference sequence). The CDR3 extends over 13 amino acids. Trimming left V 5 bases short and J 2 bases short, with 9 bases between. The CDR3 is CASSILNTDTQYF. The CDR3 DNA sequence: TGTGCCAGCAGTATCCTAAACACAGATACGCAGTATTTT.

The V and J genes are TRBV5-1 and TRBJ1-5; a weak D match, TRBD1 (5 bases). Germline V CDR1 and CDR2: SGHRS, YFSETQ. This CDR3 contains 14 residues. Trimming took off 1 base at V and 4 bases at J, with 9 bases between the two ends. The CDR3, as DNA: TGCGCCAGCAGCTTGACAGGCAATAATCAGCCCCAGCATTTT. Residues: CASSLTGNNQPQHF.

The sample holds one count of this clone. The chain links TRBV28 to TRBJ2-3; no clear D. CDR1 is MDHEN, CDR2 SYDVKM, per germline. There are 12 residues in the CDR3. The CDR3 coding sequence is TGTGCTCTCGAGGATCGCGCAGATACGCAGTATTTT. Residues: CALEDRADTQYF. The full variable domain, with the rest looked up from reference TRBV28 and TRBJ2-3, is DVKVTQSSRYLVKRTGEKVFLECVQDMDHENMFWYRQDPGLGLRLIYFSYDVKMKEKGDIPEGYSVSREKKERFSLILESASTNQTSMYLCALEDRADTQYFGPGTRLTVL.

The chain employs TRBV5-1 and TRBJ2-1, with 12 bases matching TRBD2. CDR3 length: 15 residues. From germline, CDR1 is SGHRS and CDR2 YFSETQ. Trimming removed 3 bases from V and 7 bases from J; junction bases left unmatched: 5. The CDR3 bases are TGCGCCAGCAGCTCGCTAGCGGGAGGGAAGAATGAGCAGTTCTTC. Translated: CASSSLAGGKNEQFF. Based on the CDR3 plus reference TRBV5-1 and TRBJ2-1, the full variable domain is KAGVTQTPRYLIKTRGQQVTLSCSPISGHRSVSWYQQTPGQGLQFLFEYFSETQRNKGNFPGRFSGRQFSNSRSEMNVSTLELGDSALYLCASSSLAGGKNEQFFGPGTRLTVL.

The V and J genes are TRBV7-3 and TRBJ2-2, with TRBD2 matching over 12 bases. V trimming: 2 bases; J trimming: 4 bases; junction bases outside the gene matches: 5. The CDR3 contains 17 residues. Germline lookup yields CDR1 SGHTA and CDR2 FQGTGA. The CDR3 loop is CASSLSRTSGTTGELFF. Here the CDR3 DNA reads TGTGCCAGCAGCTTATCACGGACTAGCGGGACCACCGGGGAGCTGTTTTTT. Using reference TRBV7-3 and TRBJ2-2 for the parts outside the CDR3, the full variable domain is GAGVSQTPSNKVTEKGKYVELRCDPISGHTALYWYRQSLGQGPEFLIYFQGTGAADDSGLPNDRFFAVRPEGSVSTLKIQRTERGDSAVYLCASSLSRTSGTTGELFFGEGSRLTVL.

This clone was picked up a small number of times. The J gene is TRBJ1-5, the V gene TRBV12-5; possible D gene TRBD1, 6 bases. V was pared by 5 bases and J by 3 bases, with 11 bases between. The CDR3 has 14 amino acids. CDR1 LGHNT and CDR2 FRNRAP come from the germline V gene. CDR3 DNA: TGTGCTAGTGGTCCTGACAGGTCCAATCAGCCCCAGCATTTT. Its protein is CASGPDRSNQPQHF.

V gene TRBV6-6 combines with J gene TRBJ2-6; 8 bases agree with TRBD1. The CDR3 sequence is 14 residues long. The junction had 2 bases not matched to a gene; V was cut back by 8 bases and J by 2 bases. Germline-derived CDR1 and CDR2 are MNHNY and SVGAGI (reference sequence). This CDR3 is CASVDRAGANVLTF. The CDR3 nucleotides read TGTGCCAGCGTGGACAGGGCTGGGGCCAACGTCCTGACTTTC.

The chain is built from TRBV5-4 and TRBJ2-7; 15 positions match TRBD2. Germline-derived CDR1 and CDR2 are SGHNT and YYREEE (reference sequence). Trimming at V came to 3 bases and at J to 3 bases, leaving 10 bases not matched to a gene. This CDR3 comprises 18 residues. In DNA form, the CDR3 reads TGTGCCAGCAGCTCCGGGGGGGGGACTAGCGGGAGGTTCTACGAGCAGTACTTC. This translates into CASSSGGGTSGRFYEQYF. The full variable domain, completed using reference TRBV5-4 and TRBJ2-7, is ETGVTQSPTHLIKTRGQQVTLRCSSQSGHNTVSWYQQALGQGPQFIFQYYREEENGRGNFPPRFSGLQFPNYSSELNVNALELDDSALYLCASSSGGGTSGRFYEQYFGPGTRLTVT.

The chain is built from TRBV6-1 and TRBJ1-4; TRBD1 matches 7 bases. Trimming cost V 2 bases and J 7 bases; bases outside gene matches: 7. The CDR3 has 15 amino acids. The germline V gene has CDR1 MNHNS and CDR2 SASEGT. The CDR3 DNA sequence: TGTGCCAGCAGTGAATTACAGGGGAGGAGTGAAAAACTGTTTTTT. Protein sequence: CASSELQGRSEKLFF.

The V and J genes are TRBV27 and TRBJ2-7, with 12 bases identical to TRBD2. The CDR3 loop spans 15 amino acids. Looked up from germline, CDR1 is MNHEY and CDR2 is SMNVEV (reference sequence). V lost 2 bases to trimming and J lost 3 bases; unmatched junction nucleotides: 2. Written as DNA, the CDR3 is TGTGCCAGCAGTTTAACTAGCGGGAGGTTCTACGAGCAGTACTTC. It yields the protein CASSLTSGRFYEQYF.

With regard to this clone: The identical CDR3 is also encoded by other nucleotide sequences in the sample. The chain joins TRBV5-1 to TRBJ2-1; D is ambiguous. The CDR3 has 14 amino acids. CDR1 is SGHRS and CDR2 is YFSETQ in the germline V gene. Between the trimmed V and J ends, which lost 1 base and 0 bases, there was a span of 5 bases. The CDR3 here is CASSLTGSYNEQFF. CDR3 coding DNA: TGCGCCAGCAGCTTGACGGGCTCCTACAATGAGCAGTTCTTC.

V usage is TRBV6-1 and J usage is TRBJ1-5; D call uncertain. The CDR3 covers 16 residues. Trimming shortened V by 2 bases and J by 0 bases, and 11 bases separated the two germline ends. Per germline, CDR1 MNHNS and CDR2 SASEGT. CDR3 in DNA: TGTGCCAGCAGTGAACGCCCCCAGAATAGCAATCAGCCCCAGCATTTT. It is translated as CASSERPQNSNQPQHF.

The chain recombines TRBV9 with TRBJ2-1, with D uncertain. The V and J ends lost 0 bases and 0 bases respectively, with 7 bases between them. The CDR3 has 15 residues. In germline, CDR1 is SGDLS, CDR2 YYNGEE. CDR3 DNA: TGTGCCAGCAGCGTAGCTCCGGGCTCCTACAATGAGCAGTTCTTC. Encoded protein: CASSVAPGSYNEQFF.

The chain uses TRBV10-3 and TRBJ2-1; 12 bases are shared with TRBD2. CDR3 size: 17 residues. The V segment lost 7 bases and the J segment 8 bases; nucleotides outside the gene matches: 15. Germline lookup yields CDR1 ENHRY and CDR2 SYGVKD. In nucleotides, the CDR3 is TGTGCCATCAAACCACTAGCGGGAGGTCGACACGGGCATGAGCAGTTCTTC. Its protein is CAIKPLAGGRHGHEQFF.

The CDR3 here is CASKDRGTSTEAFF. The CDR3 DNA follows: TGTGCCAGTAAGGACAGGGGGACAAGCACTGAAGCTTTCTTT. The chain joins TRBV19 to TRBJ1-1, with 10 bases identical to TRBD1. V trimming: 7 bases; J trimming: 4 bases; junction bases outside the gene matches: 6. The CDR3 is made up of 14 amino acids. The germline V gene encodes CDR1 LNHDA and CDR2 SQIVND (reference sequence).

This rearrangement joins TRBV19 to TRBJ2-2; 12 nucleotides line up with TRBD2. The CDR3 contains 16 residues. In germline, CDR1 is LNHDA, CDR2 SQIVND (reference sequence). V trimming: 5 bases; J trimming: 7 bases; junction bases outside the gene matches: 8. This CDR3 reads CASSLTSGSLFGELFF. CDR3 nucleotide sequence: TGTGCCAGTAGTCTGACTAGCGGGAGTCTATTCGGGGAGCTGTTTTTT. The variable domain in full, with the rest retrieved from reference TRBV19 and TRBJ2-2, is DGGITQSPKYLFRKEGQNVTLSCEQNLNHDAMYWYRQDPGQGLRLIYYSQIVNDFQKGDIAEGYSVSREKKESFPLTVTSAQKNPTAFYLCASSLTSGSLFGELFFGEGSRLTVL.

The chain has TRBV7-3 and TRBJ1-2; TRBD1 agrees at 8 bases. The ends lost 4 bases at V and 8 bases at J; junction bases unmatched: 9. This CDR3 has 14 residues. Germline V lookup: CDR1 SGHTA, CDR2 FQGTGA. Written as DNA, the CDR3 is TGTGCCAGCAGCTCATCCGGGACAGGAGGCGGCTACACCTTC. Amino acid sequence: CASSSSGTGGGYTF.

This chain joins TRBV27 and TRBJ2-2; 7 nucleotides align to TRBD1. J gave up 5 bases and V 1 base, and 4 bases lay outside the gene matches. The CDR3 runs 15 residues. Germline V gene lookup returns CDR1 MNHEY and CDR2 SMNVEV (reference sequence). CDR3 DNA: TGTGCCAGCAGTTTATACAGGGGCGTTACCGGGGAGCTGTTTTTT. It encodes CASSLYRGVTGELFF.

J is TRBJ2-7 and V is TRBV6-1; TRBD2 is a possible D gene (6 bases). The CDR3 is made up of 14 amino acids. V shed 0 bases and J shed 3 bases, with 9 bases lying between them. The germline gives CDR1 MNHNS, CDR2 SASEGT. In DNA, the CDR3 is TGTGCCAGCAGTGAAGCCTCGGGGGTCTACGAGCAGTACTTC. This translates into CASSEASGVYEQYF.

V gene TRBV5-4 combines with J gene TRBJ1-4, with D possibly matching TRBD1 (6 bases). The CDR3 length is 15 residues. Germline V gene sequence: CDR1 SGHNT, CDR2 YYREEE (reference sequence). Between the trimmed V and J ends, which lost 4 bases and 6 bases, there was a span of 16 bases. CDR3 loop: CASSVSGTWDEKLFF. The CDR3 coding sequence is TGTGCCAGCAGCGTATCCGGGACATGGGATGAAAAACTGTTTTTT.

J is TRBJ2-7 and V is TRBV6-5, with TRBD2 matching 9 bases. Trimming at V came to 0 bases and at J to 0 bases, leaving 3 bases not matched to a gene. Germline lookup yields CDR1 MNHEY and CDR2 SVGAGI. There are 16 residues in the CDR3. This chain's CDR3 is CASSYSGGRASYEQYF. In DNA, the CDR3 is TGTGCCAGCAGTTACTCGGGCGGGAGGGCCTCCTACGAGCAGTACTTC.

The V and J genes are TRBV11-3 and TRBJ1-1; 7 bases map to TRBD1. CDR1 and CDR2 (germline): SGHNT, YENEEA. V was clipped by 2 bases and J by 11 bases; unmatched bases: 5. The CDR3 is 12 residues long. CDR3 in amino acids: CASSLRGQRAFF. The CDR3, as DNA: TGTGCCAGCAGCTTACGGGGACAGAGGGCTTTCTTT.

The CDR3 loop reads CASSERRDRGLNEQYF. CDR3 coding DNA: TGTGCCAGCAGCGAAAGGAGGGACAGGGGGCTCAACGAGCAGTACTTC. The chain has TRBV7-8 and TRBJ2-7; 12 bases are a match to TRBD1. Per the germline V gene, CDR1 is SGHVS and CDR2 is FQNEAQ. V lost 5 bases, J lost 5 bases, and 10 bases stayed unmatched. This CDR3 has 16 amino acids.

This clone appeared once. J is TRBJ1-2 and V is TRBV12-5; 7 bases agree with TRBD1. The CDR3 has 13 residues. Trimming cost V 7 bases and J 7 bases; bases outside gene matches: 9. Per germline, CDR1 LGHNT and CDR2 FRNRAP. CDR3 sequence (DNA): TGTGCTAGTGCCAACAGGGGAAGCTTTGGCTACACCTTC. Encoded protein: CASANRGSFGYTF.

In this sample, this clone turned up once. The rearrangement uses TRBV6-5 and TRBJ2-2, with D perhaps TRBD1 (6 bases). V gave up 7 bases and J gave up 5 bases, with 14 bases separating them. The CDR3 spans 14 residues. Germline V CDR1 and CDR2: MNHEY, SVGAGI. CDR3 in amino acids: CASTPTGYTGELFF. Written as DNA, the CDR3 is TGTGCCAGCACCCCGACAGGTTATACCGGGGAGCTGTTTTTT.

The rearrangement joins TRBV4-3 to TRBJ2-2; 8 positions match TRBD1. The CDR3 runs to 15 residues. The V and J ends lost 8 bases and 3 bases, in that order; junction bases with no gene match: 8. Germline V gene data show CDR1 as LGHNA and CDR2 as YSLEER. CDR3 sequence: CASSTGTGDTGELFF. The DNA for the CDR3 is TGCGCCAGCTCGACCGGGACAGGAGACACCGGGGAGCTGTTTTTT.

The rearrangement uses TRBV9 and TRBJ2-4, with 7 bases aligning to TRBD1. Germline CDR1 reads SGDLS; CDR2 reads YYNGEE. V shed 0 bases, J shed 9 bases, and the junction held 9 bases outside the gene matches. The CDR3 is 15 amino acids. The CDR3 nucleotides read TGTGCCAGCAGCGTAGGGAGACAGGGTTTGGGCATTCAGTACTTC. Encoded protein: CASSVGRQGLGIQYF.